These T cell receptor beta chains were read from a single sample in a study of blood T cell repertoires in COVID-19. Sequencing was performed with immunoSEQ multiplex PCR; in TCRdb, only in-frame clones are kept and a portion is missing. The sample lists some 87,000 clones; more than 65% were seen once. The source material was peripheral blood. The receptors shown here come from a man older than 75 with active or convalescent COVID-19. Each CDR3 is given with its conserved first and last residue.

TRBV7-8,CASSLGADQPQHF
TRBV4-3,CASEALRGDYGYTF
TRBV9,CASSPEGSGGPYEQYF
TRBV28,CASSSGTGTGANVLTF
TRBV29-1,CSGGWVGGYTF
TRBV10-2,CASSERPEPGNTIYF
TRBV7-8,CASSLGGDTEAFF
TRBV5-4,CASSSPLANYGYTF
TRBV7-2,CASSSDRGKTDTQYF
TRBV9,CASSGSSGGAHEQYF
TRBV4-2,CASSQGDSGEIQETQYF
TRBV12-3/TRBV12-4,CASSPAASYGYTF
TRBV7-8,CASSPGLAGASSSYEQYF
TRBV27,CASSFSGAETQYF
TRBV5-1,CASSLGVGGYEQYF
TRBV27,CAKAGQGPNLTNEKLFF
TRBV5-4,CASSLGWQYGYTF
TRBV4-1,CASSQETGFSEQYF
TRBV2,CASSVDVAGGLNTQYF
TRBV5-1,CASSLVGTGDEKLFF
TRBV13,CASSPDRNEQFF
TRBV10-2,CASSAAGGDRAYEQYF
TRBV5-6,CASSLALADYTGELFF
TRBV27,CASSFRTRQETQYF
TRBV7-9,CASSPGQGNYGYTF
TRBV4-3,CASSARDRTGTEAFF